This T cell receptor beta chain comes out of a study of early T cells in non-severe SARS-CoV-2 infection. As for the study in general: With bulk RNA from unsorted whole blood as input, sequencing yielded unpaired chains.

J gave up 8 bases and V 1 base, and 20 bases lay outside the gene matches. Germline V gene sequence: CDR1 LGHNA, CDR2 YSLEER. The CDR3 covers 19 residues. Study findings and constraints: The VDJdb matching leaned toward anti-spike CD8 responses and overlooked private and CD4 specificities.

Individual cDNA molecules carried attached unique molecular identifiers. TCRdb ran MiXCR on the 5' RACE reads and lists one entry per CDR3 protein. The sample holds around 80,000 distinct CDR3 sequences; roughly 12% are singletons and the top ten take about 12%. This clonotype appeared many times. The antigen remains undetermined. This receptor was identified in an adult who was a healthcare worker with PCR-confirmed SARS-CoV-2 infection or an uninfected control (not recorded which). The genes are TRBV4-3 and TRBJ2-3, with 8 bases aligning to TRBD1. The sample was whole blood, taken at baseline. This chain's CDR3 is CASSQGLRSRTGWMGTQYF. The CDR3, as DNA: TGCGCCAGCAGCCAAGGTCTTCGTTCCCGGACAGGGTGGATGGGTACGCAGTATTTT.